The entry below describes one T cell receptor (beta chain). Its antigen is unidentified. One end of the junction varies from germline; a read error may be responsible. CD4+ T cells from unexposed donors were obtained before the COVID-19 pandemic (2011-2018). The cells were cultured for 10 days before CD4+ T cells were isolated. Cells permitting, SARS-CoV-2 S/N and four cold-coronavirus spikes were tested on unexposed-donor CD4+ T cells. The data were taken from a study of CD4 T cells in relation to SARS-CoV-2 and coronaviruses. Study information: PBMCs were cultured with antigen for about eleven days before TCR beta sequencing. Controls used an HIV-1 Nef peptide pool or no peptide.

TCRdb's copy holds only in-frame clones and misses some; the assay was immunoSEQ multiplex PCR. The table includes 20,000 or so clones, more than 65% detected once. The CDR3 has 11 amino acids. The receptor comes from a human donor in good health. This sequence joins TRBV12-3 or TRBV12-4 and TRBJ2-1; D may be TRBD2 (5 bases). The sequencing sample was made of CD4+ T cells from PBMCs, cultured in vitro. CDR3 amino acids: CASSFGGSMVF. The CDR3 region has the DNA TGTGCCAGCAGTTTTGGTGGGAGCATGGTCTTC.